Listed here are 10 T cell receptor beta chains from one sample, sequenced in a study of memory CD4+ T cells and cytomegalovirus serostatus (dated by TCRdb to the late 2010s). A FACSAria II was used to sort memory CD4+ T cells, defined as single viable CD3+CD4+CD8-CD45RO+ cells. Library method: the immunoSEQ multiplex PCR assay. As stored in TCRdb, this immuneACCESS dataset retains in-frame rearrangements with V and J assigned. A fraction of the clones does not appear; measured against another copy, unresolved V genes explain less than half of the discrepancy, and the remainder lacks a known reason. The sample table contains approximately 47,000 clones; only one count was recorded for roughly 78% of them. Together, the top ten hold nearly 0.95% of the sample. The sequencing input was memory CD4+ T cells from blood. Receptor source: an adult in good health and CMV-seronegative.

The chain carries TRBV23-1 and TRBJ2-1; D call uncertain. TRBV23-1 is flagged as an ORF with uncertain function. Trimming left V 5 bases short and J 1 base short, with 18 bases between. This CDR3 has 17 amino acids. The CDR3, as DNA: TGCGCCAGCAGTTCAATGGCCGGGCTGGGGTCCTACAATGAGCAGTTCTTC. It translates to CASSSMAGLGSYNEQFF.

The chain uses TRBV18 and TRBJ2-1; D is perhaps TRBD2 (6 bases). Trimming took off 3 bases at V and 7 bases at J, with 16 bases between the two ends. The CDR3 sequence is 15 residues long. Germline V gene lookup returns CDR1 KGHSH and CDR2 LQKENI. The CDR3 reads CASSPSRGAGNEQFF. The CDR3, as DNA: TGTGCCAGCTCACCGTCGCGCGGGGCTGGTAATGAGCAGTTCTTC.

The chain uses TRBV5-1 and TRBJ2-5; the match to TRBD1 covers 8 bases. CDR1 SGHRS and CDR2 YFSETQ come from the germline V gene. V lost 4 bases and J lost 5; bases outside the gene matches: 7. The CDR3 covers 14 residues. CDR3 loop: CASSTRTGLETQYF. CDR3 coding DNA: TGCGCCAGCAGCACCAGGACAGGGCTGGAGACCCAGTACTTC.

The rearrangement links TRBV7-2 to TRBJ1-2; maybe TRBD1 (5 bases). V gave up 6 bases and J gave up 8 bases, with 22 bases separating them. Per germline, CDR1 SGHTA and CDR2 FQGNSA. The length of the CDR3 is 15 residues. CDR3 sequence (DNA): TGTGCCAGCAGGGCATACCGGGACGTCTCCTTGGGCTACACCTTC. Amino acids: CASRAYRDVSLGYTF.

The chain recombines TRBV18 with TRBJ1-1; 11 positions match TRBD1. The germline CDR1 and CDR2 sequences are KGHSH and LQKENI. J lost 5 bases, V lost 4 bases, and 6 bases had no gene match. The CDR3 spans 15 residues. CDR3 coding DNA: TGTGCCAGCTCACGAGGACAGGGGGCGCGTACTGAAGCTTTCTTT. Protein sequence: CASSRGQGARTEAFF.

This clone was observed a handful of times. The chain recombines TRBV7-6 with TRBJ2-1; possible D gene TRBD2, 6 bases. Germline loops: CDR1 SGHVS, CDR2 FNYEAQ. Trimming took off 5 bases at V and 0 bases at J, with 11 bases between the two ends. The CDR3 covers 15 residues. This CDR3 is CASSLAGTSYNEQFF. The CDR3, as DNA: TGTGCCAGCAGCCTGGCGGGGACCTCCTACAATGAGCAGTTCTTC.

CDR3 residues: CASSLFPGLAGEQYF. In DNA, the CDR3 is TGTGCCAGCAGTTTATTCCCCGGACTAGCGGGGGAGCAGTACTTC. The gene calls are TRBV27 and TRBJ2-7; TRBD2 aligns across 12 bases. The germline CDR1 and CDR2 sequences are MNHEY and SMNVEV (reference sequence). With 1 base clipped from V and 7 bases from J, the junction kept 5 bases outside the gene matches. This CDR3 has 15 residues.

This clone has a handful of counts. The chain is built from TRBV28 and TRBJ2-2, with 14 bases matching TRBD2. Looked up from germline, CDR1 is MDHEN and CDR2 is SYDVKM. The CDR3 extends over 14 amino acids. Germline trimming cut 8 bases from V and 7 bases from J; bases unmatched to any gene: 3. The CDR3 DNA is TGTGCCAGCTTTGGACTAGCGGGGGGCGGGGAGCTGTTTTTT. Translated: CASFGLAGGGELFF.

This clone was observed a few times. The CDR3 nucleotides read TGTGCCAGCAGCTTAGCGCTCGGAAAAGGGTCCGGGACCACTGAAGCTTTCTTT. It translates to CASSLALGKGSGTTEAFF. The gene calls are TRBV7-9 and TRBJ1-1; a possible D gene is TRBD1 (5 bases). This CDR3 contains 18 residues. V lost 0 bases and J lost 4, with 21 bases in between. Germline CDR1 is SEHNR and CDR2 is FQNEAQ (reference sequence).

The count of this clone is one. The chain uses TRBV5-1 and TRBJ1-6; no reliable D call. This CDR3 contains 11 residues. Germline lookup yields CDR1 SGHRS and CDR2 YFSETQ. V lost 0 bases, J lost 13 bases, and 5 bases lay in between. The CDR3: CASSLGGPLHF. As DNA, the CDR3 is TGCGCCAGCAGCTTGGGTGGGCCCCTCCACTTT.